This T cell receptor (beta chain) was sequenced in a study of blood T cell repertoires in COVID-19. Study as a whole: In each case, the material was cDNA or gDNA derived from T cells, B-cell-depleted T cells, or PBMCs.

TCRdb keeps only in-frame clones here, not all; method: immunoSEQ multiplex PCR. The sample carries approximately 500,000 clones, 88% recorded once. J was trimmed by 6 bases and V by 4 bases; bases with no gene match: 16. The CDR3 length is 17 residues. Germline loops: CDR1 MGHRA, CDR2 YSYEKL. Researchers sorted participants into cohorts using their self-reported clinical history. The material sequenced was PBMCs or T cells enriched from blood (not recorded which). This clonotype originated in a woman between 40 and 50 years old who had recovered from COVID-19. The chain has TRBV4-1 and TRBJ2-3, with TRBD2 matching over 7 bases. The DNA for the CDR3 is TGCGCCAGCAGCCGATTGGCCGGGACGGGAGGAAGGGATACGCAGTATTTT. Its protein product is CASSRLAGTGGRDTQYF.